Shown below are 21 T cell receptor beta chains from a single sample sequenced in a study of control samples from healthy donors and cancer patients (dated by TCRdb to about 2020). Library construction relied on the immunoSEQ multiplex PCR assay. In its TCRdb copy, this immuneACCESS table keeps in-frame sequences only and misses some clones. Where compared with another copy, unresolved V genes explain less than half of these, and the others have no known cause. The sample has over 15,000 clones on record, about 86% of them singletons. Under 14% of the sample lies in the top ten. Sequencing input: PBMCs. Every receptor here comes from a woman between 70 and 85 years old with colorectal cancer.

The V gene is TRBV6-2 or TRBV6-3, the J gene TRBJ1-4; D is unclear. The V and J ends lost 2 bases and 5 bases respectively, with 15 bases between them. CDR3 size: 16 residues. From germline, CDR1 is MNHEY and CDR2 SVGEGT. Here the CDR3 reads CASSYPGVRGNEKLFF. CDR3 coding DNA: TGTGCCAGCAGTTACCCCGGAGTCCGGGGAAATGAAAAACTGTTTTTT.

The chain links TRBV7-2 to TRBJ2-1; D unclear. V dropped 2 bases and J dropped 6 bases, with 14 bases sitting between them. Germline V gives CDR1 SGHTA, CDR2 FQGNSA. The CDR3 spans 15 residues. The CDR3 coding sequence is TGTGCCAGCAGCTTAAACCCAACAGTCGTCAATGAGCAGTTCTTC. Translation: CASSLNPTVVNEQFF. Variable domain in full (rest from reference TRBV7-2 and TRBJ2-1): GAGVSQSPSNKVTEKGKDVELRCDPISGHTALYWYRQSLGQGLEFLIYFQGNSAPDKSGLPSDRFSAERTGGSVSTLTIQRTQQEDSAVYLCASSLNPTVVNEQFFGPGTRLTVL.

The chain combines TRBV5-1 with TRBJ2-7; 9 bases match TRBD2. Trimming cost V 3 bases and J 6 bases; bases outside gene matches: 13. Per the germline V gene, CDR1 is SGHRS and CDR2 is YFSETQ. The CDR3 consists of 16 residues. CDR3 residues: CASSSLAGESSGEQYF. CDR3 sequence (DNA): TGCGCCAGCAGCTCCTTAGCGGGAGAATCTAGCGGCGAGCAGTACTTC.

This clone was seen only a few times. The genes are TRBV11-2 and TRBJ2-4; no clear D. This CDR3 is built from 15 residues. The V end was cut by 0 bases, the J end by 1 base, with 7 bases between. CDR1 and CDR2 (germline): SGHAT, FQNNGV. CDR3 sequence: CASSLDLAAKNIQYF. CDR3 nucleotide sequence: TGTGCCAGCAGCTTAGATCTGGCGGCCAAAAACATTCAGTACTTC.

The genes are TRBV9 and TRBJ1-1; no reliable D call. The CDR3 is 14 amino acids. Germline V gene lookup returns CDR1 SGDLS and CDR2 YYNGEE. The V and J ends lost 3 bases and 0 bases respectively, with 9 bases between them. CDR3 sequence reads: CASSAGLMNTEAFF. The CDR3 nucleotides are TGTGCCAGCAGCGCGGGATTGATGAACACTGAAGCTTTCTTT.

The CDR3 spells CASSLKGGNTEAFF. The CDR3 DNA reads as TGTGCCAGCAGCTTAAAGGGCGGGAACACTGAAGCTTTCTTT. The chain joins TRBV7-8 to TRBJ1-1, with no clear D. From germline, CDR1 is SGHVS and CDR2 FQNEAQ. The ends were cut back, 2 bases at V and 1 base at J, with 8 bases in the middle. CDR3 length equals 14 residues. Full variable domain (missing parts from reference TRBV7-8 and TRBJ1-1): GAGVSQSPRYKVAKRGQDVALRCDPISGHVSLFWYQQALGQGPEFLTYFQNEAQLDKSGLPSDRFFAERPEGSVSTLKIQRTQQEDSAVYLCASSLKGGNTEAFFGQGTRLTVV.

The chain combines TRBV6-5 with TRBJ2-2; weak D call: TRBD2 (5 bases). This CDR3 spans 16 amino acids. V lost 0 bases, J lost 3 bases, and 11 bases lay in between. CDR1 and CDR2 from the germline V gene are MNHEY and SVGAGI. The CDR3 protein is CASSYSRVRDTGELFF. The CDR3 nucleotides read TGTGCCAGCAGTTACTCGAGGGTTAGGGACACCGGGGAGCTGTTTTTT.

V and J are TRBV5-1 and TRBJ1-2; unclear D gene. This CDR3 is built from 15 residues. Looked up from germline, CDR1 is SGHRS and CDR2 is YFSETQ. Trimming took off 1 base at V and 0 bases at J, with 10 bases between the two ends. CDR3 nucleotides: TGCGCCAGCAGCTTGAGGACGGCAGCTAACTATGGCTACACCTTC. This gives the protein CASSLRTAANYGYTF.

This sequence joins TRBV21-1 and TRBJ1-2; TRBD1, the table's D call, lacks a check against the DNA. TRBV21-1 constitutes a pseudogene. The CDR3 is 16 residues long. CDR3 sequence (DNA): TGTGCCAGCAGCAACTCAGGGGCGCCACCCTTCTATGGCTACACCTTC. Its protein product is CASSNSGAPPFYGYTF.

The V and J genes are TRBV12-3 or TRBV12-4 and TRBJ1-4; D remains ambiguous. Trimming pared 5 bases from V and 7 bases from J, leaving 8 bases between. The CDR3 spans 12 residues. CDR3: CASSLQIEKLFF. DNA of the CDR3: TGTGCCAGCAGTCTCCAAATTGAAAAACTGTTTTTT.

The J gene is TRBJ2-7, the V gene TRBV19; TRBD1 matches 8 bases. The V and J ends lost 11 bases and 5 bases, in that order; junction bases with no gene match: 8. The CDR3 is 12 amino acids. The germline V gene has CDR1 LNHDA and CDR2 SQIVND (reference sequence). The CDR3 loop is CAPPQGADEQYF. The CDR3 nucleotides are TGTGCCCCACCGCAGGGGGCTGACGAGCAGTACTTC.

This clone was detected once. V usage is TRBV9 and J usage is TRBJ1-4; D gene ambiguous. V dropped 4 bases and J dropped 8 bases, with 12 bases sitting between them. The CDR3 totals 13 residues. Germline assignment: CDR1 SGDLS and CDR2 YYNGEE. The DNA for the CDR3 is TGTGCCAGCAGCTCCCTTGGACGGGAAAAACTGTTTTTT. Its protein is CASSSLGREKLFF.

V and J are TRBV9 and TRBJ2-3; 13 nucleotides line up with TRBD2. The CDR3 spans 17 residues. The V gene end was trimmed by 3 bases and the J gene end by 5 bases; junction bases not matched to a gene: 9. Germline CDR1 SGDLS, CDR2 YYNGEE. The CDR3 DNA is TGTGCCAGCAGCGCGAATCCGGGACTAGCGGGAAGAGATACGCAGTATTTT. Protein product: CASSANPGLAGRDTQYF.

The V call is TRBV11-3, the J call TRBJ1-6; 11 bases are shared with TRBD1. The CDR3 is made up of 16 amino acids. Germline V gene lookup returns CDR1 SGHNT and CDR2 YENEEA. V was clipped by 4 bases and J by 7 bases; unmatched bases: 6. The CDR3 nucleotides are TGTGCCAGCAGCTCTGGGACAGGGGGTACGAATTCACCCCTCCACTTT. It specifies CASSSGTGGTNSPLHF.

The chain combines TRBV11-3 with TRBJ2-3; a possible D gene is TRBD1 (5 bases). Per germline, CDR1 SGHNT and CDR2 YENEEA. V lost 8 bases and J 2 bases, leaving 17 bases between the germline ends. The CDR3 spans 15 residues. CDR3 in DNA: TGTGCCAGCGCACCCCGACAGAAACCCACAGATACGCAGTATTTT. Protein: CASAPRQKPTDTQYF.

The chain recombines TRBV2 with TRBJ1-6; D is uncertain. Trimming took off 9 bases at V and 7 bases at J, with 13 bases between the two ends. CDR3 size: 13 residues. Looked up from germline, CDR1 is SNHLY and CDR2 is FYNNEI. CDR3 sequence: CASSAEVNSPLHF. The CDR3 DNA sequence: TGTGCCAGTTCTGCGGAAGTGAATTCACCCCTCCACTTT.

The J gene is TRBJ1-1, the V gene TRBV5-4; perhaps TRBD1 as D (6 bases). V lost 5 bases and J lost 4, with 18 bases in between. CDR1 and CDR2 from the germline V gene are SGHNT and YYREEE (reference sequence). CDR3 length equals 15 residues. In DNA, the CDR3 is TGTGCCAGCAGTCCCCTTTTAGGAGGGGGCACTGAAGCTTTCTTT. Translated: CASSPLLGGGTEAFF.

In this sample, this clone turned up once. Here the CDR3 reads CASSQEAPSGANVLTF. The CDR3 nucleotides read TGTGCCAGCAGCCAAGAGGCACCCTCTGGGGCCAACGTCCTGACTTTC. The chain employs TRBV3-1 (or the pseudogene TRBV3-2) and TRBJ2-6; D unclear. The CDR3 loop spans 16 amino acids. From germline, CDR1 is LGHDT and CDR2 YNNKEL (reference sequence). Deletions cut 0 bases from V and 0 bases from J, with 6 bases between.

The rearrangement uses TRBV12-3 or TRBV12-4 and TRBJ2-7; 7 bases align to TRBD1. The V gene end was trimmed by 1 base and the J gene end by 3 bases; junction bases not matched to a gene: 0. The CDR3 loop spans 13 amino acids. The CDR3: CASSLGTGYEQYF. Written as DNA, the CDR3 is TGTGCCAGCAGTTTAGGGACAGGCTACGAGCAGTACTTC.

This chain joins TRBV4-3 and TRBJ1-1; D is ambiguous. This CDR3 is 15 amino acids long. Trimming removed 0 bases at V and 2 bases at J, with 10 bases between. The germline gives CDR1 LGHNA, CDR2 YSLEER. CDR3 DNA: TGCGCCAGCAGCCAAGAGAGTGGGGAAAACACTGAAGCTTTCTTT. It is translated as CASSQESGENTEAFF.

This clone qualifies as medium-sized. The chain links TRBV27 to TRBJ2-2; 7 bases match TRBD1. CDR1 is MNHEY, CDR2 SMNVEV, per germline (reference sequence). This CDR3 contains 15 residues. Unmatched junction bases numbered 7, after V lost 3 bases and J lost 6 bases. CDR3 sequence: CASSFIRGLAGELFF. CDR3 in DNA: TGTGCCAGCAGTTTCATAAGGGGGCTTGCCGGGGAGCTGTTTTTT.